Included here is one T cell receptor (beta chain) sequence, with context. Its cognate antigen is unknown. This entry belongs to a study of beta chain features in type 1 diabetes. Whole-study context: Sorted cell examination encompassed roughly 98,000,000 cells across all samples.

Looked up from germline, CDR1 is SGHAT and CDR2 is FQNNGV. CDR3 length: 15 amino acids. Trimming stripped 9 bases from V and 5 bases from J, with 19 bases between. A CD45RO/CCR7/CD25/CD127/CD95/CD27 panel sorted naive, central memory, regulatory and stem cell-like memory CD4+ cells. Purity above 95% was achieved in all sorted populations. Expressed TCRB transcripts were sequenced because the entire RNA isolate underwent reverse transcription. The study sequenced naive, central memory and regulatory T cell samples to an average of roughly 4 million reads. TCRdb keeps only in-frame clones here, not all; method: immunoSEQ multiplex PCR. The sample has a few hundred thousand clones; roughly 9.8% are singletons. Points from the study as a whole: Shortening of TCRB CDR3s, moderate but significant, appeared in all four CD4+ subsets of Type 1 diabetes patients.

This receptor was identified in a young man with type 1 diabetes. Sequencing was performed on central memory CD4+ T cells from blood. The V and J genes are TRBV11-2 and TRBJ2-2; D possibly matches TRBD1 or TRBD2 (5 bases each). CDR3 DNA sequence: TGTGCCAGTACGCCGTGGGGGTTGATAACCGGGGAGCTGTTTTTT. Translation gives CASTPWGLITGELFF. Full variable domain (remainder filled in from reference TRBV11-2 and TRBJ2-2): EAGVAQSPRYKIIEKRQSVAFWCNPISGHATLYWYQQILGQGPKLLIQFQNNGVVDDSQLPKDRFSAERLKGVDSTLKIQPAKLEDSAVYLCASTPWGLITGELFFGEGSRLTVL.